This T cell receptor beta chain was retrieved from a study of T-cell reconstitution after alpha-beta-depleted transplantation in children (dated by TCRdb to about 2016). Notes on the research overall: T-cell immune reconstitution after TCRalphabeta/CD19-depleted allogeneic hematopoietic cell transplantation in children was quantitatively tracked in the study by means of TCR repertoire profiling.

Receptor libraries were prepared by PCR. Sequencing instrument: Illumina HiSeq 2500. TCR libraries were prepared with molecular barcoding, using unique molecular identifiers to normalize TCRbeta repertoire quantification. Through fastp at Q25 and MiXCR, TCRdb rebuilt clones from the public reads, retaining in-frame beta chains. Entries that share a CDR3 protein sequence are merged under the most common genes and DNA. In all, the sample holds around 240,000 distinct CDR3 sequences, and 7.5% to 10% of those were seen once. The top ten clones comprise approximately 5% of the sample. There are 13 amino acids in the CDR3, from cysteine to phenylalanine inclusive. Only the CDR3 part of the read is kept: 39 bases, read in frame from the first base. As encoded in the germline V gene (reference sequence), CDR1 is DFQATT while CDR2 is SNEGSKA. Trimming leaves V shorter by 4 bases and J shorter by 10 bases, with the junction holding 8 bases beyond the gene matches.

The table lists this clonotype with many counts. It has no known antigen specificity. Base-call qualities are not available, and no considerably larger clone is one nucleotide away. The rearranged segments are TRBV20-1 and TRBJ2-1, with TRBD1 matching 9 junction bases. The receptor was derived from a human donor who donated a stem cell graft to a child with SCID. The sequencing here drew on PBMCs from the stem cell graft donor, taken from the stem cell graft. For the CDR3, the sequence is CSAILTGGREQFF. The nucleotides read TGCAGTGCTATTCTTACAGGGGGCAGGGAGCAGTTCTTC.